This passage covers 9 T cell receptor beta chains from one sample sequenced in a study of blood T cell repertoires in COVID-19. The method was immunoSEQ multiplex PCR; TCRdb's version includes in-frame clones alone and lacks a portion of them. The sample carries 150,000 to 200,000 clones, 75% to 90% recorded once. Sequences were obtained from peripheral blood. The receptors stem from a woman older than 75 with active or convalescent COVID-19.

The rearrangement joins TRBV5-1 to TRBJ1-2; TRBD1 agrees at 11 bases. V dropped 3 bases and J dropped 7; count of bases not matched to a gene: 5. This CDR3 has 14 amino acids. CDR1 and CDR2 from the germline V gene are SGHRS and YFSETQ. The CDR3 is CASSWGQGEGGYTF. The CDR3 coding sequence is TGCGCCAGCAGCTGGGGACAGGGGGAAGGTGGCTACACCTTC.

CDR3 region: CASSPPGQGNEKLFF. DNA of the CDR3: TGTGCCAGTAGTCCCCCGGGACAGGGGAATGAAAAACTGTTTTTT. The chain carries TRBV19 and TRBJ1-4; 10 bases are shared with TRBD1. V shed 5 bases and J 5 bases; nucleotides not matched to a gene: 5. The CDR3 has 15 amino acids. CDR1 and CDR2 from the germline V gene are LNHDA and SQIVND (reference sequence).

This chain links TRBV10-3 with TRBJ2-1; the D is unclear. The CDR3 loop spans 13 amino acids. V lost 4 bases and J 5 bases, leaving 9 bases between the germline ends. Germline CDR1 is ENHRY and CDR2 is SYGVKD. DNA of the CDR3: TGTGCCATCAGTGTTCCCCTAAACAATGAGCAGTTCTTC. Residues: CAISVPLNNEQFF.

This sequence joins TRBV27 and TRBJ1-4; TRBD1 aligns across 7 bases. Per the germline V gene, CDR1 is MNHEY and CDR2 is SMNVEV (reference sequence). V shed 4 bases and J 3 bases; nucleotides not matched to a gene: 11. This CDR3 is built from 17 residues. CDR3 region: CASSSSAHRGPNEKLFF. CDR3 sequence (DNA): TGTGCCAGCAGTTCATCAGCCCACAGGGGACCTAATGAAAAACTGTTTTTT.

The V call is TRBV4-2, the J call TRBJ2-4; a weak D match, TRBD1 (6 bases). This CDR3 is built from 22 residues. Germline CDR1 LGHNA, CDR2 YNFKEQ. V shed 0 bases and J shed 0 bases, with 27 bases lying between them. CDR3 nucleotides: TGTGCCAGCAGCCAAGAATGGGCCACCGTGGACAGTCTCGGTCTAGCCAAAAACATTCAGTACTTC. As protein: CASSQEWATVDSLGLAKNIQYF.

CDR3 coding DNA: TGTGCCAGCAGTTGGACAGGGGTCCAAGAGACCCAGTACTTC. It encodes CASSWTGVQETQYF. The rearrangement joins TRBV27 to TRBJ2-5; 9 positions match TRBD1. CDR3 length equals 14 residues. Germline V lookup: CDR1 MNHEY, CDR2 SMNVEV (reference sequence). V lost 4 bases, J lost 1 base, and 1 base stayed unmatched.

The chain combines TRBV28 with TRBJ2-5, with a possible D match to TRBD2 (7 bases). V gave up 5 bases and J gave up 5 bases, with 21 bases separating them. This CDR3 contains 16 residues. CDR1 is MDHEN, CDR2 SYDVKM, per germline. The CDR3 nucleotides are TGTGCCAGCAGTCCCGCCGCGTTGGGGGGGCGGGAGACCCAGTACTTC. Translation gives CASSPAALGGRETQYF.

This chain connects TRBV5-1 to TRBJ1-4, with D possibly matching TRBD1 (5 bases). CDR1 is SGHRS, CDR2 YFSETQ, per germline. V was trimmed by 5 bases and J by 5 bases, leaving 13 bases between them. The CDR3 has 14 amino acids. CDR3: CASRYDSENEKLFF. Here the CDR3 DNA reads TGCGCCAGCAGATACGACAGTGAAAATGAAAAACTGTTTTTT.

The chain recombines TRBV5-1 with TRBJ1-1, with D hard to call. CDR3 size: 14 residues. V dropped 4 bases and J dropped 3 bases, with 13 bases sitting between them. CDR1 is SGHRS, CDR2 YFSETQ, per germline. The CDR3 region has the DNA TGCGCCAGCAGCCCCCTTGGAGGGTACACTGAAGCTTTCTTT. Residues: CASSPLGGYTEAFF.